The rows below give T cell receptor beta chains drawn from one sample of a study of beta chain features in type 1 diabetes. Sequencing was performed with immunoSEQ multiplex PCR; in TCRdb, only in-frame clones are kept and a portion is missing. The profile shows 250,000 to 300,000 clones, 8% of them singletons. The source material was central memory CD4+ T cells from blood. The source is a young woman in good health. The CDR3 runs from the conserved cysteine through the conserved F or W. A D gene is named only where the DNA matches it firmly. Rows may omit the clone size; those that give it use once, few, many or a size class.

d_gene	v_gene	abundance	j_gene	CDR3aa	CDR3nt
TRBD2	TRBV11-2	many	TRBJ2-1	CASSSPSGRDEQFF	TGTGCCAGCAGCTCCCCTAGCGGGAGAGATGAGCAGTTCTTC
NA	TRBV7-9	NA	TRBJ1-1	CASSLAQNTEAFF	TGTGCCAGCAGCTTAGCACAAAACACTGAAGCTTTCTTT
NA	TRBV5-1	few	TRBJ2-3	CATSRDSSTDTQYF	TGCGCCACCAGCCGTGATTCTAGCACAGATACGCAGTATTTT
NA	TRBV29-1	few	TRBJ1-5	CSVTGGANQPQHF	TGCAGCGTGACTGGTGGGGCCAATCAGCCCCAGCATTTT
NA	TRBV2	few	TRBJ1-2	CASSDRIYGYTF	TGTGCCAGCAGTGACAGGATCTATGGCTACACCTTC
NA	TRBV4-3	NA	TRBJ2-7	CASSQEGGTGVFF	TGCGCCAGCAGCCAAGAGGGGGGGACAGGCGTTTTCTTC
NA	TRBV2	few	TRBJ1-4	CASSRTAPNEKLFF	TGTGCCAGCAGTCGGACAGCCCCGAATGAAAAACTGTTTTTT
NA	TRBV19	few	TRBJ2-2	CASSMRAGELFF	TGTGCCAGTAGTATGCGGGCCGGGGAGCTGTTTTTT
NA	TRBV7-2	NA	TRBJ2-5	CASSKTPLETQYF	TGTGCCAGCAGCAAAACCCCCCTTGAGACCCAGTACTTC
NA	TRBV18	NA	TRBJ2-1	CASSPETRNNEQFF	TGTGCCAGCTCACCCGAGACTAGGAACAATGAGCAGTTCTTC
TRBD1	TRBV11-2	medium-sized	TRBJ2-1	CASSPSTGKRGEQFF	TGTGCCAGCAGCCCATCGACAGGGAAGAGGGGTGAGCAGTTCTTC
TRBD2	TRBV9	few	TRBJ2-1	CASSAWTSRNNEQFF	TGTGCCAGCAGCGCCTGGACTAGCCGAAACAATGAGCAGTTCTTC
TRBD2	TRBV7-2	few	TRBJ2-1	CASSLSLAGGLEQFF	TGTGCCAGCAGCTTGAGTCTAGCGGGAGGGCTTGAGCAGTTCTTC
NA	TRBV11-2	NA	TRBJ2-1	CASRGSFNSYNEQFF	TGTGCCAGCAGGGGCAGCTTCAACTCCTACAATGAGCAGTTCTTC
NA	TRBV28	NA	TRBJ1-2	CASSLSWGYTF	TGTGCCAGCAGTTTATCTTGGGGCTACACCTTC